This T cell receptor beta chain was profiled in a study of blood T cell repertoires in COVID-19. Study details: Sources were T cells, B-cell-depleted T cells, or PBMCs; the material itself was cDNA or gDNA.

Under the authors' procedure: Quantification of nucleated cells was approximated via reference gene primer amplification. Clones were read by immunoSEQ multiplex PCR, and TCRdb kept only the in-frame ones, dropping some. From that table come the V and J calls and clone size; the DNA was used to work out D and trimming. The table has about 82,000 clones, 80% seen once. Sequenced sample: peripheral blood. The receptor was derived from a woman aged 40 to 49 with active or convalescent COVID-19.

The CDR3 nucleotides are TGTGCCATCAGTGAACATCAGGGAGGGAGCACTGAAGCTTTCTTT. Amino acids: CAISEHQGGSTEAFF. The genes are TRBV10-3 and TRBJ1-1; D possibly corresponds to TRBD1 (5 bases). The V end was cut by 3 bases, the J end by 4 bases, with 15 bases between. This CDR3 region has 15 residues. Germline V gene sequence: CDR1 ENHRY, CDR2 SYGVKD.